A selection of T cell receptor beta chains follows, all from one sample in a study of control samples from healthy donors and cancer patients. This table comes from immunoSEQ multiplex PCR, and its TCRdb copy is limited to in-frame clones, with some not included. Here the sample spans some 76,000 clones, about 90% being singletons. What was sequenced was PBMCs. The receptors stem from a man in his fifties or sixties with lung cancer. Both conserved end residues are part of each CDR3. Fields, in order: V gene, J gene, D gene, clone size, CDR3 protein, CDR3 DNA. The D gene is left open where the match is weak. Clone size is stated in some rows and not others, as once, few, many or a class when expanded.

>TRBV9|TRBJ1-5|NA|NA
CASSRTLGSNQPQHF
TGTGCCAGCAGCAGGACTCTGGGCAGCAATCAGCCCCAGCATTTT
>TRBV3-1/TRBV3-2|TRBJ1-2|NA|NA
CASRHEGAGLRGYTF
TGTGCCAGCAGACACGAGGGCGCAGGGCTACGAGGCTACACCTTC
>TRBV5-1|TRBJ2-3|TRBD2|once
CASSARLAVGTDTQYF
TGCGCCAGCAGCGCAAGACTAGCGGTGGGCACAGATACGCAGTATTTT
>TRBV7-3|TRBJ2-1|TRBD1|NA
CASSLTFTGTGSYNEQFF
TGTGCCAGCAGCTTAACGTTCACCGGGACAGGCTCCTACAATGAGCAGTTCTTC
>TRBV2|TRBJ2-3|NA|NA
CASSTGATDTQYF
TGTGCCAGCTCAACGGGGGCAACAGATACGCAGTATTTT
>TRBV12-3/TRBV12-4|TRBJ1-2|NA|few
CASTGNYGYTF
TGTGCCAGCACAGGGAACTATGGCTACACCTTC
>TRBV29-1|TRBJ1-5|NA|NA
CSVAGTYNQPQHF
TGCAGCGTTGCCGGGACATACAATCAGCCCCAGCATTTT
>TRBV3-1/TRBV3-2|TRBJ2-3|NA|once
CASSQRTYGHTDTQYF
TGTGCCAGCAGCCAGCGTACCTATGGGCACACAGATACGCAGTATTTT
>TRBV3-1/TRBV3-2|TRBJ2-5|TRBD2|NA
CASSQGGGVQYF
TGTGCCAGCAGCCAAGGCGGGGGAGTCCAGTACTTC
>TRBV5-1|TRBJ2-2|NA|NA
CASSLSGDTGELFF
TGCGCCAGCAGCTTGTCGGGGGACACCGGGGAGCTGTTTTTT
>TRBV29-1|TRBJ2-7|NA|NA
CSVGGRSSYEQYF
TGCAGCGTCGGTGGGAGGAGTTCCTACGAGCAGTACTTC
>TRBV29-1|TRBJ1-3|NA|few
CSVAVSAGNTIYF
TGCAGCGTTGCCGTGTCAGCGGGAAACACCATATATTTT
>TRBV15|TRBJ2-5|NA|NA
CATSNYAGIQETQYF
TGTGCCACCAGCAACTACGCAGGAATCCAAGAGACCCAGTACTTC
>TRBV24-1|TRBJ1-1|NA|few
CATRGFLDTEAFF
TGTGCCACCAGGGGGTTTCTGGACACTGAAGCTTTCTTT
>TRBV30|TRBJ1-4|NA|NA
CAWMALPGGGSTNEKLFF
TGTGCCTGGATGGCCCTCCCGGGGGGAGGATCAACTAATGAAAAACTGTTTTTT
>TRBV2|TRBJ2-2|NA|NA
CASSEDRANTGELFF
TGTGCCAGCAGTGAAGACAGAGCGAACACCGGGGAGCTGTTTTTT
>TRBV11-2|TRBJ1-4|TRBD1|NA
CASSIGQGAEKLFF
TGTGCCAGCAGTATAGGACAGGGGGCTGAAAAACTGTTTTTT